This TCR beta chain is from a study of identical twins. The trim removed 5 bases at V and 4 bases at J, leaving 16 bases unmatched. Germline V gene sequence: CDR1 SGHVS, CDR2 FQNEAQ. The CDR3 sequence is 17 residues long. This clonotype showed up many times. Its antigen is undetermined. Study-wide findings and caveats: Diverse VJ usage suggested most zero-insertion clonotypes were not invariant T cells.

TCRdb independently ran MiXCR on the 5' RACE reads; one entry per CDR3 protein. The data contain around 140,000 distinct CDR3 sequences, under 4.5% of them seen just once; the ten biggest clones take up about 7.8%. The sequence was obtained from a man between 18 and 35 years old in good health. The sequenced sample consisted of memory T cells sorted from blood. The genes are TRBV7-8 and TRBJ2-5; TRBD2 matches 7 bases. The CDR3 here is CASSIAPRGEGLETQYF. For the CDR3, the DNA is TGTGCCAGCAGCATCGCCCCCCGGGGGGAGGGCCTAGAGACCCAGTACTTC.